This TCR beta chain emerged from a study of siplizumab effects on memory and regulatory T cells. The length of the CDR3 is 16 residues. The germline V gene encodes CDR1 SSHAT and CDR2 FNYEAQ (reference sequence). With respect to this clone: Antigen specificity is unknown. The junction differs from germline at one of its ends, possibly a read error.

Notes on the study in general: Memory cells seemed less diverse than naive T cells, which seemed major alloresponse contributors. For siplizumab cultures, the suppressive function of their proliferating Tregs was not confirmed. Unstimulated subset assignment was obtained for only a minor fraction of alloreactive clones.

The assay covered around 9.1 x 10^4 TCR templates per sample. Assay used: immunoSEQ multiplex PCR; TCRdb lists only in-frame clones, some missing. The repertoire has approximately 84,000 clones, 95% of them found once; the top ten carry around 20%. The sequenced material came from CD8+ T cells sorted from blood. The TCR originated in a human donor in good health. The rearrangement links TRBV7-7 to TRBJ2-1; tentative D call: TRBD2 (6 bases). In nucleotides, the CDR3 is TGTGCTAGCAGCTCACTTACGGGGGATGACTACAATGAGCAGTTCTTC. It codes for CASSSLTGDDYNEQFF. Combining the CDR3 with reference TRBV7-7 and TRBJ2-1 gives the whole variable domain GAGVSQSPRYKVTKRGQDVTLRCDPISSHATLYWYQQALGQGPEFLTYFNYEAQPDKSGLPSDRFSAERPEGSISTLTIQRTEQRDSAMYRCASSSLTGDDYNEQFFGPGTRLTVL.